This entry concerns a single T cell receptor beta chain. Its matching antigen is unknown. Assay: immunoSEQ multiplex PCR; the TCRdb copy retains only in-frame clones and omits some. The table records around 50,000 clones, about nine tenths of them present only once. This sample stems from a study of T cells in localized non-small cell lung cancer. Study-level results: Heterogeneity remains possible, as sequencing covered one tumor region only. Higher adjacent-lung clonality was associated with shorter survival.

Germline CDR1 reads SNHLY; CDR2 reads FYNNEI. The V and J ends lost 4 bases and 3 bases, in that order; junction bases with no gene match: 7. This CDR3 spans 15 amino acids. The sequence derives from a woman aged 40-69 years with stage I lung adenocarcinoma. The rearrangement joins TRBV2 to TRBJ2-7, with 9 positions matching TRBD2. The sequencing here drew on peripheral blood, taken before any cancer treatment. The CDR3 spells CASSGGLAGNYEQYF. The DNA of the CDR3 is TGTGCCAGCAGTGGGGGGCTAGCGGGGAACTACGAGCAGTACTTC.